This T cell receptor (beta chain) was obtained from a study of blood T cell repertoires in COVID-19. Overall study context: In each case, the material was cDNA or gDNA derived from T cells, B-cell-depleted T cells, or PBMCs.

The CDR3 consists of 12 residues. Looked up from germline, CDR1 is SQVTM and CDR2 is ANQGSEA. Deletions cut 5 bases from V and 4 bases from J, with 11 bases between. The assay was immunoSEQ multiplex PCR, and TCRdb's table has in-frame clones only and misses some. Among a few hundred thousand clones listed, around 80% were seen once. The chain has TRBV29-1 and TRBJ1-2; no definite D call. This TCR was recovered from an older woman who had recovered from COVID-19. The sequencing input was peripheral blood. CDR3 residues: CSVKMGPYGYTF. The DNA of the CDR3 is TGCAGCGTTAAGATGGGCCCCTATGGCTACACCTTC.